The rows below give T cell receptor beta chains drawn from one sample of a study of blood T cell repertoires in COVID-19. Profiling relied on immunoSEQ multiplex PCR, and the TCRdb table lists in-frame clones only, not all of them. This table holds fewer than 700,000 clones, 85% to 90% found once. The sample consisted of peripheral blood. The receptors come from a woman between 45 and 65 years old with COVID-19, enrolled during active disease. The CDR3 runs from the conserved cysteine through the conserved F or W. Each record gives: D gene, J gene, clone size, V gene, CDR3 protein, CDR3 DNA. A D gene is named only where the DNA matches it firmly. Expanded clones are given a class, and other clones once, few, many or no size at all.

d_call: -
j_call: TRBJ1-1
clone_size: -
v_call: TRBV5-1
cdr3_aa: CASSLYPPGTEAFF
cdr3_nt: TGCGCCAGCAGCTTGTATCCCCCGGGCACTGAAGCTTTCTTT

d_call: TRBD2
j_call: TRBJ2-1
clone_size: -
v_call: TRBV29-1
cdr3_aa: CSVAVAGGNNEQFF
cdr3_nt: TGCAGCGTTGCCGTAGCGGGGGGTAACAATGAGCAGTTCTTC

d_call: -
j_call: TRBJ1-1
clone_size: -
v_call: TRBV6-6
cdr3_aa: CASSQQGVGDTEAFF
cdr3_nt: TGTGCCAGCAGTCAACAAGGGGTAGGGGACACTGAAGCTTTCTTT

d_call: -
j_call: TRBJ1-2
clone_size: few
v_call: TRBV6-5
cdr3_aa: CASSNKYGYTF
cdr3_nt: TGTGCCAGCAGTAACAAATATGGCTACACCTTC

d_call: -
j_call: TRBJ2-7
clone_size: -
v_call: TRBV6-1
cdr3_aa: CASSEMAGKSYEQYF
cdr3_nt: TGTGCCAGCAGTGAAATGGCGGGGAAATCCTACGAGCAGTACTTC

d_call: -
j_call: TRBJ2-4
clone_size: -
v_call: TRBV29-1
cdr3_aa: CSVDDGLKNIQYF
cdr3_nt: TGCAGCGTTGATGATGGCCTCAAAAACATTCAGTACTTC

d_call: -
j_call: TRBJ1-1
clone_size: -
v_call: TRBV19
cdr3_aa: CASTVTPDSLNTEAFF
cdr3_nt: TGTGCCAGTACCGTTACCCCGGACAGTTTGAACACTGAAGCTTTCTTT

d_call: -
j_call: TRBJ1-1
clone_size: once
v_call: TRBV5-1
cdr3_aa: CASSLEQIGTEAFF
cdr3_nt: TGCGCCAGCAGCTTGGAACAGATAGGCACTGAAGCTTTCTTT

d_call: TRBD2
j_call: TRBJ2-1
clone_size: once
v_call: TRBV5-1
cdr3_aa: CASSLGGTSGASYNEQFF
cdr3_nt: TGCGCCAGCAGCTTGGGTGGGACTAGCGGGGCCTCCTACAATGAGCAGTTCTTC

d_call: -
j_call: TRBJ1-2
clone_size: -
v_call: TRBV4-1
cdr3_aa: CASSQEVTGPEGGYTF
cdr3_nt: TGCGCCAGCAGCCAAGAGGTGACCGGGCCCGAGGGCGGCTACACCTTC

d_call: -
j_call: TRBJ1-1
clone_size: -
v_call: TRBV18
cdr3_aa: CASSPNGGGVNTEAFF
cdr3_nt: TGTGCCAGCTCACCAAATGGCGGCGGCGTGAACACTGAAGCTTTCTTT

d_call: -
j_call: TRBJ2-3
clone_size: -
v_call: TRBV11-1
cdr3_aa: CASSTSTDTQYF
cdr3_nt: TGTGCCAGCAGCACAAGCACAGATACGCAGTATTTT

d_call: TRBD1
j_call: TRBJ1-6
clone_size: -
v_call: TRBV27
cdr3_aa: CASSSQGVNSPLHF
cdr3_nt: TGTGCCAGCAGTTCGCAGGGGGTTAATTCACCCCTCCACTTT

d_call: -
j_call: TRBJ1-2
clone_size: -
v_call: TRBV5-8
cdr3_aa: CASSLSREDGYTF
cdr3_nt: TGTGCCAGCAGCCTATCCCGGGAGGATGGCTACACCTTC

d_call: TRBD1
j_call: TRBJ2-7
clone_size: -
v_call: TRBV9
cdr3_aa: CASSPHPHGTGAYEQYF
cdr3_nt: TGTGCCAGCAGCCCCCACCCCCACGGGACAGGGGCCTACGAGCAGTACTTC

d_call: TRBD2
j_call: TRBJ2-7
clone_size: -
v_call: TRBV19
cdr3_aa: CASSPGTSGGLPSYEQYF
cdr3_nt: TGTGCCAGTAGCCCCGGGACTAGCGGGGGGTTACCCTCCTACGAGCAGTACTTC

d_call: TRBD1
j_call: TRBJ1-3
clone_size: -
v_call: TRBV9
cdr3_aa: CASSPTGGSGNTIYF
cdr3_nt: TGTGCCAGCAGCCCGACAGGGGGCTCTGGAAACACCATATATTTT

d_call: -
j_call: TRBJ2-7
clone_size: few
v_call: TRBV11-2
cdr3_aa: CASSFGGGEQYF
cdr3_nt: TGTGCCAGCAGCTTTGGAGGAGGGGAGCAGTACTTC

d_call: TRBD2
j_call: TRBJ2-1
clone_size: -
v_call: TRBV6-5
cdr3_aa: CASSYGTSGGAEQFF
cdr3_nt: TGTGCCAGCAGTTACGGGACTAGCGGGGGGGCTGAGCAGTTCTTC

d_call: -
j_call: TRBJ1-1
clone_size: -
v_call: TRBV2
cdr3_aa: CASAQVNTEAFF
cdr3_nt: TGTGCCAGCGCCCAGGTTAACACTGAAGCTTTCTTT